The T cell receptor beta chain under discussion was sequenced for a study of blood T cell repertoires in COVID-19. Method: immunoSEQ multiplex PCR; TCRdb's copy keeps in-frame clones and lacks some. The sample holds 60,000 or so clones; around 83% are singletons and the top ten take about a fifth. The sequenced sample consisted of peripheral blood. This receptor was obtained from a man aged 30-40 years with COVID-19, enrolled during active disease.

The CDR3 nucleotides read TGTGCCATCAGTGAGTCGGCCCGGACTAGCGGGACTCTCTACAATGAGCAGTTCTTC. It translates to CAISESARTSGTLYNEQFF. The rearrangement joins TRBV10-3 to TRBJ2-1, with 12 positions matching TRBD2. V was pared by 0 bases and J by 3 bases, with 9 bases of the junction left unmatched. The CDR3 is made up of 19 amino acids. Germline CDR1 and CDR2: ENHRY and SYGVKD.